This T cell receptor (beta chain) was profiled in a study of neurological immune-mediated disorders. Findings and limits, study-wide: In HTLV-1-associated myelopathy, TCR clonal expansion was greatest, whereas multiple sclerosis had the least, falling below healthy controls. The absence of any CDR3 amino acid sequence shared by expanded clones across subjects suggests that repertoires were private in all groups.

Trimming removed 4 bases from V and 4 bases from J; junction bases left unmatched: 6. Germline-derived CDR1 and CDR2 are SGHDT and YYEEEE. The CDR3 has 15 residues. Template-switch 5'RACE cDNA synthesis added a 10-nucleotide unique molecular identifier. One entry per CDR3 protein, called by TCRdb with MiXCR from the 5' RACE reads. Among more than 100,000 distinct CDR3 sequences listed, about 10% were seen once. Worth noting for this clonotype: The target antigen is unknown.

Time point: longitudinal time-point 3. Source material was 2 million unsorted PBMCs, stored at -80 °C in RNAlater. The chain joins TRBV5-6 to TRBJ2-1; 9 nucleotides match TRBD1. The origin of this receptor is a female donor with HTLV-1-associated myelopathy (HAM/TSP). Material for sequencing was PBMCs. DNA of the CDR3: TGTGCCAGCAGCCCGGGACAGGGCCTTTACAATGAGCAGTTCTTC. The encoded protein is CASSPGQGLYNEQFF.